Here is one T cell receptor (beta chain) with its context. The antigen is unknown. V lost 4 bases and J lost 4, with 12 bases in between. Germline V gene lookup returns CDR1 SGHRS and CDR2 YFSETQ. The CDR3 has 14 residues. This sample stems from a study of blood T cells in healthy people across ages. Findings and limits, study-wide: PBMCs were not sorted, which prevented a conclusive comparison of naive versus antigen-experienced cells.

The authors ran a second PCR of 7 to 11 cycles using a sample-barcoded 5' primer and a J-beta primer mix. TCRdb reprocessed the 5' RACE reads via MiXCR and lists one record per CDR3 protein. The sample holds more than 1,000,000 distinct CDR3 sequences, 25% seen once. These data were also filed under a second study, of T cells of mothers and their children. That source adds: Among related mother-child pairs, overlap was slightly higher than in unrelated pairs, though not significantly.

The chain uses TRBV5-1 and TRBJ2-1; no firm D call. The receptor's source is a girl aged 2-9 years in good health. The source material was blood. In nucleotides, the CDR3 is TGCGCCAGCAGCGCCTACGAGTCTTACAATGAGCAGTTCTTC. This encodes CASSAYESYNEQFF.